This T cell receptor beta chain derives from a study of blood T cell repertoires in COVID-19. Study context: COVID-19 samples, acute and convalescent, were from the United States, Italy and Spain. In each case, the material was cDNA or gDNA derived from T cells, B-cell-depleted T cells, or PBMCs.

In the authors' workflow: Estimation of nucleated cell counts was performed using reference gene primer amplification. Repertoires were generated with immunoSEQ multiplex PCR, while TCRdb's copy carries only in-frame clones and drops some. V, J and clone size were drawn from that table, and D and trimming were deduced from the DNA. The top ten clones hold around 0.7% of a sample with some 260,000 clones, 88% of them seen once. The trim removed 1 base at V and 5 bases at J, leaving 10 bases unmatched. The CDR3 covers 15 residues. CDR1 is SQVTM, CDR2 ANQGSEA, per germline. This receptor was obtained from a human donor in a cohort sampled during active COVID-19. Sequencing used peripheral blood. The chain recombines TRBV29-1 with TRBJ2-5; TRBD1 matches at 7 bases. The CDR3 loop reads CSVEGTSRGPETQYF. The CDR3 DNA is TGCAGCGTTGAAGGTACCAGTAGGGGGCCTGAGACCCAGTACTTC. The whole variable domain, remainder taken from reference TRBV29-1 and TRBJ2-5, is SAVISQKPSRDICQRGTSLTIQCQVDSQVTMMFWYRQQPGQSLTLIATANQGSEATYESGFVIDKFPISRPNLTFSTLTVSNMSPEDSSIYLCSVEGTSRGPETQYFGPGTRLLVL.